These 6 T cell receptor beta chains came from one sample sequenced in a study of T cells in Graves' hyperthyroidism and ophthalmopathy. It was RNA transcripts that yielded the amplified TCR beta CDR3 regions. When the TCR CDR3 underwent first-round RT-PCR, the HTBI primer set was used. MiXCR was run by TCRdb on the multiplex PCR reads, yielding one entry per CDR3 protein. The sample consists of roughly 800,000 distinct CDR3 sequences, roughly 37% of them appearing once. Sample: blood. These TCRs come from a man aged 18 to 30 with Graves' hyperthyroidism.

This clonotype came up a few times. V gene TRBV7-2 combines with J gene TRBJ2-7, with 11 bases matching TRBD2. There are 15 residues in the CDR3. V lost 6 bases to trimming and J lost 2 bases; unmatched junction nucleotides: 6. Germline CDR1 is SGHTA and CDR2 is FQGNSA. CDR3 DNA: TGTGCCAGCAGAGCCGGACTAGCGGGTACCTACGAGCAGTACTTC. Translated, it gives CASRAGLAGTYEQYF.

The chain is built from TRBV24-1 and TRBJ2-1; 10 bases line up with TRBD2. Trimming removed 7 bases from V and 9 bases from J; junction bases left unmatched: 11. CDR1 and CDR2 from the germline V gene are KGHDR and SFDVKD. There are 15 residues in the CDR3. For the CDR3, the DNA is TGTGCCACCAGACCTACTAGCGGGGCTCCATTTGAGCAGTTCTTC. Translating gives CATRPTSGAPFEQFF.

Worth noting for this clonotype: The germline gene is not matched at one end of the junction; a read error may be the cause. V gene TRBV7-9 combines with J gene TRBJ2-5; 7 bases line up with TRBD1. The germline V gene encodes CDR1 SEHNR and CDR2 FQNEAQ (reference sequence). The length of the CDR3 is 17 residues. The CDR3 sequence: CASSQRWDSPRQETQYF. The DNA for the CDR3 is TGCGCCAGCAGCCAACGATGGGACAGTCCGCGACAAGAGACCCAGTACTTC.

There are a few counts of this clonotype. The chain has TRBV7-9 and TRBJ2-7; 9 bases agree with TRBD1. Trimming removed 5 bases from V and 7 bases from J; junction bases left unmatched: 15. The CDR3 loop spans 16 amino acids. Per germline, CDR1 SEHNR and CDR2 FQNEAQ (reference sequence). Written as DNA, the CDR3 is TGTGCCAGCAGCAGGGCCACCGGGACAGGGTTGGGGGAGCAGTACTTC. Translated: CASSRATGTGLGEQYF.

The table lists this clonotype with a few counts. The chain recombines TRBV11-3 with TRBJ1-5; D perhaps matches TRBD1 (6 bases). The germline V and J ends were trimmed by 4 bases and 0 bases, with 22 bases remaining between them. This CDR3 is 19 amino acids long. From germline, CDR1 is SGHNT and CDR2 YENEEA. This chain's CDR3 is CASSWGGRGVYYSNQPQHF. The CDR3 DNA is TGTGCCAGCAGCTGGGGGGGCAGGGGCGTATACTATAGCAATCAGCCCCAGCATTTT.

This clonotype was observed at least ten times. The genes are TRBV2 and TRBJ1-1; D ambiguous. The CDR3 consists of 15 residues. Germline V gene data show CDR1 as SNHLY and CDR2 as FYNNEI. Trimming shortened V by 4 bases and J by 2 bases, and 14 bases separated the two germline ends. CDR3 loop: CASSGTTQTNTEAFF. CDR3 DNA sequence: TGTGCCAGCAGTGGAACGACACAGACCAACACTGAAGCTTTCTTT.